The 23 T cell receptor beta chains reported below all come from one sample, sequenced in a study of blood T cell repertoires in COVID-19. Some clones are missing from TCRdb's copy, which holds only in-frame ones; the method was immunoSEQ multiplex PCR. Of approximately 80,000 clones in the sample, about nine tenths were seen once. The sequencing input was peripheral blood. The receptor set was obtained from a human donor in a cohort sampled during active COVID-19.

The CDR3 sequence: CASSYSTSGRGYEQYF. CDR3 in DNA: TGTGCCAGCAGTTACTCAACTAGCGGGAGGGGCTACGAGCAGTACTTC. V usage is TRBV6-6 and J usage is TRBJ2-7, with 13 positions matching TRBD2. After removal of 0 bases from V and 3 bases from J, the junction contained 2 bases not matched to a gene. This CDR3 comprises 16 residues. Per germline, CDR1 MNHNY and CDR2 SVGAGI (reference sequence).

This chain joins TRBV10-3 and TRBJ1-4; weak D call: TRBD1 (5 bases). Trimming shortened V by 6 bases and J by 5 bases, and 10 bases separated the two germline ends. The CDR3 is 13 residues long. Germline-derived CDR1 and CDR2 are ENHRY and SYGVKD. CDR3 amino acids: CAIRGGENEKLFF. The CDR3 coding sequence is TGTGCCATCAGGGGGGGGGAGAATGAAAAACTGTTTTTT.

This sequence joins TRBV15 and TRBJ2-7, with 10 bases lining up with TRBD1. J lost 4 bases, V lost 3 bases, and 0 bases had no gene match. The germline CDR1 and CDR2 sequences are LNHNV and YYDKDF (reference sequence). CDR3 length: 13 amino acids. The CDR3 protein is CATSRDRGYEQYF. Here the CDR3 DNA reads TGTGCCACCAGCAGGGACAGGGGGTACGAGCAGTACTTC.

This CDR3 is CSASNEGVFWNEQFF. For the CDR3, the DNA is TGCAGTGCTAGTAATGAAGGGGTTTTTTGGAATGAGCAGTTCTTC. The chain combines TRBV20-1 with TRBJ2-1; the D gene is possibly TRBD1 (5 bases). The CDR3 consists of 15 residues. CDR1 is DFQATT and CDR2 is SNEGSKA in the germline V gene (reference sequence). The germline V and J ends were trimmed by 3 bases and 7 bases, with 19 bases remaining between them.

This chain uses TRBV14 with TRBJ2-1; 14 nucleotides match TRBD2. Germline CDR1 is SGHDN and CDR2 is FVKESK. Germline trimming cut 0 bases from V and 0 bases from J; bases unmatched to any gene: 16. This CDR3 region has 23 residues. CDR3 nucleotide sequence: TGTGCCAGCAGCCAAGATCCTGGCCCGGGACTAGCGGGAGTTACCGTCTCCTACAATGAGCAGTTCTTC. Protein product: CASSQDPGPGLAGVTVSYNEQFF.

The chain combines TRBV5-1 with TRBJ2-2; D gene ambiguous. Germline V gene data show CDR1 as SGHRS and CDR2 as YFSETQ. Trimming removed 3 bases at V and 1 base at J, with 13 bases between. The CDR3 is made up of 16 amino acids. The CDR3 DNA sequence: TGCGCCAGCAGCTCCCACAGTACCATGAACACCGGGGAGCTGTTTTTT. It specifies CASSSHSTMNTGELFF.

This clone was seen at least ten times. The chain combines TRBV7-8 with TRBJ2-7; a weak D match, TRBD2 (5 bases). Germline V CDR1 and CDR2: SGHVS, FQNEAQ. The V gene lost 3 bases and the J gene lost 4 bases, with 13 bases spanning the gap. The CDR3 runs 14 residues. The CDR3 bases are TGTGCCAGCAGCTTGAGGGATCGGGGTTACGAGCAGTACTTC. The encoded protein is CASSLRDRGYEQYF.

This clone showed up just once. J is TRBJ2-2 and V is TRBV7-2; 7 nucleotides align to TRBD1. CDR1 is SGHTA and CDR2 is FQGNSA in the germline V gene. The J segment lost 5 bases and the V segment lost 5 bases, leaving 8 bases of the junction unmatched. This CDR3 has 15 residues. The CDR3 is CASSLGQSGTGELFF. In nucleotides, the CDR3 is TGTGCCAGCAGCCTGGGACAGTCAGGGACCGGGGAGCTGTTTTTT.

V is TRBV5-1 and J is TRBJ2-3; D uncertain. There are 16 residues in the CDR3. The germline V gene encodes CDR1 SGHRS and CDR2 YFSETQ. Trimming stripped 3 bases from V and 2 bases from J, with 16 bases between. CDR3 DNA sequence: TGCGCCAGCAGCTCGAACGTGGCGGAGCCCACAGATACGCAGTATTTT. Protein sequence: CASSSNVAEPTDTQYF. Variable domain in full (rest from reference TRBV5-1 and TRBJ2-3): KAGVTQTPRYLIKTRGQQVTLSCSPISGHRSVSWYQQTPGQGLQFLFEYFSETQRNKGNFPGRFSGRQFSNSRSEMNVSTLELGDSALYLCASSSNVAEPTDTQYFGPGTRLTVL.

This sequence joins TRBV20-1 and TRBJ1-5; 7 nucleotides match TRBD1. The J segment lost 6 bases and the V segment lost 5 bases, leaving 13 bases of the junction unmatched. The germline gives CDR1 DFQATT, CDR2 SNEGSKA (reference sequence). This CDR3 is 15 amino acids long. This chain's CDR3 is CSAREGTAYAQPQHF. CDR3 nucleotide sequence: TGCAGTGCTCGTGAGGGGACAGCTTACGCTCAGCCCCAGCATTTT.

The chain couples TRBV19 to TRBJ2-1; possible D gene TRBD2, 6 bases. CDR3 length equals 18 residues. The V end lost 3 bases, the J end lost 5 bases, and 23 bases lay between the germline ends. CDR1 LNHDA and CDR2 SQIVND come from the germline V gene (reference sequence). CDR3 coding DNA: TGTGCCAGTAGTATTCCCTTCGGACTATTAGCCCCTGACAATGAGCAGTTCTTC. Translating gives CASSIPFGLLAPDNEQFF.

This clone was counted between two and nine times. The genes are TRBV19 and TRBJ2-2; D is possibly TRBD1 (5 bases). Germline CDR1 is LNHDA and CDR2 is SQIVND (reference sequence). The V and J ends lost 3 bases and 6 bases respectively, with 8 bases between them. The length of the CDR3 is 13 residues. The chain's CDR3 is CASSIIGAGELFF. CDR3 nucleotides: TGTGCCAGTAGTATCATAGGGGCCGGGGAGCTGTTTTTT. The variable domain in full, with the rest retrieved from reference TRBV19 and TRBJ2-2, is DGGITQSPKYLFRKEGQNVTLSCEQNLNHDAMYWYRQDPGQGLRLIYYSQIVNDFQKGDIAEGYSVSREKKESFPLTVTSAQKNPTAFYLCASSIIGAGELFFGEGSRLTVL.

The V gene is TRBV19, the J gene TRBJ1-1; no clear D gene. Germline assignment: CDR1 LNHDA and CDR2 SQIVND (reference sequence). The CDR3 runs to 15 residues. The ends were cut back, 4 bases at V and 2 bases at J, with 14 bases in the middle. In DNA form, the CDR3 reads TGTGCCAGTAGTACGCTGCTTGGGCCAAACACTGAAGCTTTCTTT. Translated, it gives CASSTLLGPNTEAFF.

V usage is TRBV13 and J usage is TRBJ2-1, with a weak D call TRBD2 (6 bases). This CDR3 region has 15 residues. V lost 2 bases to trimming and J lost 7 bases, with 15 bases between them. Germline CDR1 is PRHDT and CDR2 is FYEKMQ (reference sequence). CDR3 DNA: TGTGCCAGCAGCTTACGGCGGGGAACAAGAAATGAGCAGTTCTTC. This codes for CASSLRRGTRNEQFF.

The chain joins TRBV27 to TRBJ2-1; D perhaps matches TRBD1 (5 bases). Trimming took 5 bases from V and 3 from J, leaving 14 bases between them. The CDR3 runs 15 residues. Per the germline V gene, CDR1 is MNHEY and CDR2 is SMNVEV (reference sequence). In DNA form, the CDR3 reads TGTGCCAGCAGTAGAGACAGAAGAAACTACAATGAGCAGTTCTTC. Translation: CASSRDRRNYNEQFF.

J is TRBJ2-2 and V is TRBV19, with 12 bases that match TRBD2. Losses at the gene ends were 9 bases for V and 6 bases for J; bases not matched to a gene: 8. CDR3 length: 15 residues. Per germline, CDR1 LNHDA and CDR2 SQIVND (reference sequence). In DNA form, the CDR3 reads TGTGCCAGCTCGCAGACTAGCGGGAGAGCCGGGGAGCTGTTTTTT. Its translation is CASSQTSGRAGELFF.

The chain is built from TRBV11-1 and TRBJ2-5, with TRBD1 as a possible D gene (6 bases). V was trimmed by 5 bases and J by 5 bases, leaving 18 bases between them. Germline CDR1 SGHAT, CDR2 FQDESV (reference sequence). CDR3 length: 15 amino acids. This CDR3 is CASSLMGAARETQYF. For the CDR3, the DNA is TGTGCCAGCAGCCTTATGGGGGCCGCGCGGGAGACCCAGTACTTC.

This clone was seen only once. The chain has TRBV7-8 and TRBJ2-5; TRBD1 aligns across 8 bases. Germline CDR1 reads SGHVS; CDR2 reads FQNEAQ. The CDR3 length is 13 residues. The V and J ends lost 5 bases and 3 bases, in that order; junction bases with no gene match: 2. The DNA of the CDR3 is TGTGCCAGCAGCCAGGACAGGGAAGAGACCCAGTACTTC. It encodes CASSQDREETQYF.

This chain links TRBV7-6 with TRBJ2-1; 11 positions agree with TRBD2. The CDR3 contains 17 residues. The germline V gene has CDR1 SGHVS and CDR2 FNYEAQ. V was clipped by 1 base and J by 7 bases; unmatched bases: 9. The CDR3 here is CASSLVETSGEWNEQFF. CDR3 in DNA: TGTGCCAGCAGCTTAGTGGAGACTAGCGGGGAATGGAATGAGCAGTTCTTC.

The V gene is TRBV28, the J gene TRBJ1-4, with D perhaps TRBD1 (6 bases). This CDR3 is 16 amino acids long. Germline assignment: CDR1 MDHEN and CDR2 SYDVKM. V was shortened by 2 bases and J by 1 base, with 11 bases between the two germline ends. CDR3: CASSLQGRLTNEKLFF. CDR3 DNA: TGTGCCAGCAGTTTACAGGGGAGATTAACTAATGAAAAACTGTTTTTT.

The chain links TRBV14 to TRBJ1-3, with D maybe TRBD1 (5 bases). The CDR3 totals 16 residues. With 3 bases removed from V and 0 bases from J, the gap between germline ends came to 12 bases. Germline V gene sequence: CDR1 SGHDN, CDR2 FVKESK. CDR3 in DNA: TGTGCCAGCAGCCATGGGGGACTGGCCTCTGGAAACACCATATATTTT. Protein sequence: CASSHGGLASGNTIYF.

The chain combines TRBV2 with TRBJ2-7; D remains unclear. CDR1 is SNHLY, CDR2 FYNNEI, per germline. With 3 bases removed from V and 4 bases from J, the gap between germline ends came to 7 bases. There are 12 residues in the CDR3. CDR3 in amino acids: CASSESRYEQYF. CDR3 coding DNA: TGTGCCAGCAGTGAGTCGCGGTACGAGCAGTACTTC.

The rearrangement links TRBV7-2 to TRBJ2-5; TRBD1 matches 7 bases. V gave up 4 bases and J gave up 0 bases; unmatched junction bases: 14. This CDR3 spans 18 amino acids. Germline V gives CDR1 SGHTA, CDR2 FQGNSA. CDR3 in amino acids: CASSSHSQGSPYQETQYF. The CDR3 DNA reads TGTGCCAGCAGCTCCCACTCACAGGGGTCCCCTTACCAAGAGACCCAGTACTTC.